The subject of this entry is one T cell receptor beta chain. These data are taken from a study of blood T cell repertoires in COVID-19. Overall study: From the United States, Italy and Spain came samples of acute and convalescent COVID-19. From T cells, B-cell-depleted T cells, or PBMCs came the material, which was cDNA or gDNA.

The CDR3 loop spans 16 amino acids. V lost 6 bases, J lost 2 bases, and 9 bases stayed unmatched. Germline V CDR1 and CDR2: SNHLY, FYNNEI. Per the original methods: The authors estimated nucleated cell counts from reference gene primer amplification. Sequenced by immunoSEQ multiplex PCR; TCRdb stores in-frame clones only, minus some. V and J calls and clone size follow that table, whereas D and trimming were derived from the DNA. The table has around 64,000 clones, 85% to 90% seen once; the top ten hold more than 2.5%. This sequence was found in a man between 50 and 59 years old with active COVID-19. The sample consisted of peripheral blood. The chain links TRBV2 to TRBJ2-3, with 9 bases aligning to TRBD2. CDR3 nucleotide sequence: TGTGCCAGCAGAGGGAAAGGCGGGGGGGACACAGATACGCAGTATTTT. Amino acids: CASRGKGGGDTDTQYF.